This entry is about one TCR beta chain. This sample is part of a study of control samples from healthy donors and cancer patients. The protocol was immunoSEQ multiplex PCR, while the TCRdb copy is restricted to in-frame clones and leaves out a portion. The table has 100,000 to 150,000 clones, over 80% seen once. The CDR3 consists of 15 residues. Per germline, CDR1 MRHNA and CDR2 SNTAGT. V lost 2 bases, J lost 7 bases, and 3 bases stayed unmatched. Sequenced input: PBMCs. This TCR was recovered from a man older than 75 with head and neck cancer. The genes are TRBV6-4 and TRBJ1-6, with TRBD1 identical over 9 bases. The CDR3 sequence is CASSDGTGINSPLHF. CDR3 coding DNA: TGTGCCAGCAGTGACGGGACAGGGATCAATTCACCCCTCCACTTT.